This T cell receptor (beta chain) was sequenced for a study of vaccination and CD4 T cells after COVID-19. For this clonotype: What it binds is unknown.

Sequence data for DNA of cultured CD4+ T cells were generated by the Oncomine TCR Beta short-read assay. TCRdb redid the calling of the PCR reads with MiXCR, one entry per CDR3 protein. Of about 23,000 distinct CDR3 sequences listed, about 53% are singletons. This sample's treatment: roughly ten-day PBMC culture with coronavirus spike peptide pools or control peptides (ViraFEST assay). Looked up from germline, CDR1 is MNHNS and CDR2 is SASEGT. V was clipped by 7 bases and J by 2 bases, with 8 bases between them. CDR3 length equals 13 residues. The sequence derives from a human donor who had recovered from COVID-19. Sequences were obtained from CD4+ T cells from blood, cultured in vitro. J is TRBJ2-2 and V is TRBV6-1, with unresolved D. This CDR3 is CASNNLNTGELFF. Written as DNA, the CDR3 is TGTGCCAGCAACAATCTTAACACCGGGGAGCTGTTTTTT.